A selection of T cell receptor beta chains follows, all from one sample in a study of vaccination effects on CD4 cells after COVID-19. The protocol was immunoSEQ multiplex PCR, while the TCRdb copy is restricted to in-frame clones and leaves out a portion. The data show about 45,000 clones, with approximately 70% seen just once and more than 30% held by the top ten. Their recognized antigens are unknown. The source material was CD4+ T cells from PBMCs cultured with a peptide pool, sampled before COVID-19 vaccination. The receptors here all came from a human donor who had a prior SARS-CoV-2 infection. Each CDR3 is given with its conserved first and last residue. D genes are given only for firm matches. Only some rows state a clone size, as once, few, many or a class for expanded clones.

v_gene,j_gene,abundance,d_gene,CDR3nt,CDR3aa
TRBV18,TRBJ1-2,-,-,TGTGCCAGCTCACCATTCGGACAATCTCCTTTTAACTATGGCTACACCTTC,CASSPFGQSPFNYGYTF
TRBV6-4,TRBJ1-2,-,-,TGTGCCAGCAGTGACGGGCACTATGGCTACACCTTC,CASSDGHYGYTF
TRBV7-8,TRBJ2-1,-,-,TGTGCCAGCAGCTTAGCGGCTTTTAGCAATGAGCAGTTCTTC,CASSLAAFSNEQFF
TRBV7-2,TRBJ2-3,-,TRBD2,TGTGCCAGCAGCTTAATGCCCTCTGGCGGGGGGGCCGGGGATACGCAGTATTTT,CASSLMPSGGGAGDTQYF
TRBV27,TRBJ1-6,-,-,TGTGCCAGCAGTTTATTACAGAGGAATTCACCCCTCCACTTT,CASSLLQRNSPLHF
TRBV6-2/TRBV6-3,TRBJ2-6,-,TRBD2,TGTGCCAGCAGTTACCTCTCGGGAGGGCCCCGGACCAACGTCCTGACTTTC,CASSYLSGGPRTNVLTF
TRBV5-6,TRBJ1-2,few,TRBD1,TGTGCCAGCAGCCTAAACGGACAGGGGGTTAACTATGGCTACACCTTC,CASSLNGQGVNYGYTF
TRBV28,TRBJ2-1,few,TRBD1,TGTGCCAGCATCGGTCAGACAGGGGAATTTTGGCTTTACAATGAGCAGTTCTTC,CASIGQTGEFWLYNEQFF
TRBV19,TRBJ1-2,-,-,TGTGCCAGTAGTCTAGAGGCCGCAGGTGGGAACTATGGCTACACCTTC,CASSLEAAGGNYGYTF
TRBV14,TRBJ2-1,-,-,TGTGCCAGCAGCCCGCTGACTAGTTACAATGAGCAGTTCTTC,CASSPLTSYNEQFF
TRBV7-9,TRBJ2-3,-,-,TGTGCCAGCGGGGACACAGATACGCAGTATTTT,CASGDTDTQYF
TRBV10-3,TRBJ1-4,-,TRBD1,TGTGCCATCAGTGAGTCTAACAGGGGGCTACTGTTTTTT,CAISESNRGLLFF
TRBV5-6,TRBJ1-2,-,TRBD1,TGTGCCAGCAAACCGGGACAGGGGAACTATGGCTACACCTTC,CASKPGQGNYGYTF
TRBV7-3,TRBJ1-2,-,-,TGTGCCAGCAGCTTCTCGGGGTATGGCTACACCTTC,CASSFSGYGYTF
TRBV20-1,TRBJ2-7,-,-,TGCAGTGCGAGTGTTCAGAGCTACGAGCAGTACTTC,CSASVQSYEQYF
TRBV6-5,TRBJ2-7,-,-,TGTGCCAGCACTACAGTGATATACGAGCAGTACTTC,CASTTVIYEQYF
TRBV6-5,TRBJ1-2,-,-,TGTGCCAGCAGTCAGCGACAGGAAGACTATGGCTACACCTTC,CASSQRQEDYGYTF
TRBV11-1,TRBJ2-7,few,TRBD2,TGTGCCAGCAGCCGTAGCGGGGGTTACTCCTACGAGCAGTACTTC,CASSRSGGYSYEQYF
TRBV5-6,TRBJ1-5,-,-,TGTGCCAGCAGCTTGGGCAGCAATCAGCCCCAGCATTTT,CASSLGSNQPQHF
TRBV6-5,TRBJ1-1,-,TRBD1,TGTGCCAGCAGTTCCAGACAGGGGAGGAACACTGAAGCTTTCTTT,CASSSRQGRNTEAFF
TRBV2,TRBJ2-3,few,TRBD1,TGTGCCAGCAGTGGGCCTGGACAGGGCACAGATACGCAGTATTTT,CASSGPGQGTDTQYF
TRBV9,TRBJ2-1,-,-,TGTGCCAGCAGCGTAGAGGTAGGACCCGACAATGAGCAGTTCTTC,CASSVEVGPDNEQFF
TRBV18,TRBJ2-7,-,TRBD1,TGTGCCAGCTCGTACGACCGGGACAGGGCCTACGAGCAGTACTTC,CASSYDRDRAYEQYF
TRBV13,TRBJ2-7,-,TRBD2,TGTGCCAGCAGCTTAGGGCCTAGCGGGAGGAATTACGAGCAGTACTTC,CASSLGPSGRNYEQYF
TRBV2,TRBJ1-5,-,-,TGTGCCAGCATGATGAACAATCAGCCCCAGCATTTT,CASMMNNQPQHF
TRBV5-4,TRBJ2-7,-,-,TGTGCCAGCAGCCCCCCGGGGCGCGGGGCCGACGAGCAGTACTTC,CASSPPGRGADEQYF
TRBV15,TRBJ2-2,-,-,TGTGCCACCAGCAGATACGGGGAGCTGTTTTTT,CATSRYGELFF
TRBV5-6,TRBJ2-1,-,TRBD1,TGTGCCAGCAGGATGGACAGGGAAGGGATTAGGTCCTACAATGAGCAGTTCTTC,CASRMDREGIRSYNEQFF
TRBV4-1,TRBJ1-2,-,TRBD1,TGCGCCAGCAGCCACGTCCAGGGGGCTAACTATGGCTACACCTTC,CASSHVQGANYGYTF
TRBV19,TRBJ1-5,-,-,TGTGCCAGTAGTATAGATGCCCAGGGTTGGACTCAGCCCCAGCATTTT,CASSIDAQGWTQPQHF
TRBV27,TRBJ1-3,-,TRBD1,TGTGCCAGCAGCTTGACAGGGACTGGAAACACCATATATTTT,CASSLTGTGNTIYF
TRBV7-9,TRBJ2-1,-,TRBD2,TGTGCCAGCAGCCCCTTTCTGGGAGGGCCTAGGGACAATGAGCAGTTCTTC,CASSPFLGGPRDNEQFF
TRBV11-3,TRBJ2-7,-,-,TGTGCCAGCAGCCGTCTCTTCCGGGAGATCGTCGAGCAGTACTTC,CASSRLFREIVEQYF
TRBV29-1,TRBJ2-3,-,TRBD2,TGCAGCGTTGCCAGCGGGAGGGCCGCTACGCAGTATTTT,CSVASGRAATQYF
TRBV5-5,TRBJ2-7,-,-,TGTGCCAGCAGCATAGGGACGGCGGACCCCTACGAGCAGTACTTC,CASSIGTADPYEQYF
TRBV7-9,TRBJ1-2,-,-,TGTGCCAGCAGCTTACAGGGATTTCTGTATGGCTACACCTTC,CASSLQGFLYGYTF
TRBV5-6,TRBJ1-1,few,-,TGTGCCAGCAGCTCGATTGGCAGTACAGGGTTGGGCACTGAAGCTTTCTTT,CASSSIGSTGLGTEAFF